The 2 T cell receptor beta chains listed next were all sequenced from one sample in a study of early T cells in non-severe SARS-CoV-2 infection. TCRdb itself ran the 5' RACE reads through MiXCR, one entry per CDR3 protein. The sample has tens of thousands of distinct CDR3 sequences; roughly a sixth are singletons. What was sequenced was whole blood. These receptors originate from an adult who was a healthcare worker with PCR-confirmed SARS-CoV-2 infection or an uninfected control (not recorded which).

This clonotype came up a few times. The CDR3 reads CASSSYGLAGGDTQYF. The CDR3 bases are TGTGCCAGCAGCTCCTACGGACTAGCGGGAGGAGATACGCAGTATTTT. The chain has TRBV5-6 and TRBJ2-3; 14 bases map to TRBD2. This CDR3 region has 16 residues. Germline CDR1 and CDR2: SGHDT and YYEEEE. Trimming cost V 3 bases and J 5 bases; bases outside gene matches: 5.

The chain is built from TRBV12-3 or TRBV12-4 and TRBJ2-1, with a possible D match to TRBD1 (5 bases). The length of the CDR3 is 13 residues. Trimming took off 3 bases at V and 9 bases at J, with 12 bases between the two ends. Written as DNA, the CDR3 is TGTGCCAGCAGTTTCTCGTCAGGGCTTGAGCAGTTCTTC. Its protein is CASSFSSGLEQFF.